This T cell receptor beta chain comes out of a study of multiple sclerosis patients with progressive multifocal leukoencephalopathy. Study-wide points: PML-onset expanded TRB clones were detectable before and during natalizumab therapy.

As for time point: before natalizumab initiation. The assay was run at survey level. Only in-frame clones appear in the TCRdb table, and some are missing; sequencing was by immunoSEQ multiplex PCR. The sample shows around 32,000 clones, 80% to 95% of them seen only once. Comments on this clone: Its antigen is undetermined.

The sequenced material came from PBMCs. This sequence was found in a man under 40 with multiple sclerosis.

The CDR3 protein is CASSPDPHQPQHF. The CDR3 coding sequence is TGTGCCAGCAGCCCAGACCCCCATCAGCCCCAGCATTTT. The V call is TRBV11-3, the J call TRBJ1-5; D remains unclear. Trimming stripped 5 bases from V and 5 bases from J, with 10 bases between. This CDR3 spans 13 amino acids. CDR1 and CDR2 from the germline V gene are SGHNT and YENEEA.